What follows describes a single T cell receptor (beta chain). The method was immunoSEQ multiplex PCR; TCRdb's version includes in-frame clones alone and lacks a portion of them. There are nearly 300,000 clones in the sample; approximately 90% occur only once, and 6.9% lies in the top ten. The data are from a study of blood T cell repertoires in COVID-19. In the study overall: The United States, Italy and Spain were the sources of the acute and convalescent COVID-19 samples.

V shed 4 bases and J 1 base; nucleotides not matched to a gene: 2. Germline V gene lookup returns CDR1 SGHNT and CDR2 YYREEE (reference sequence). The length of the CDR3 is 14 residues. The chain has TRBV5-4 and TRBJ1-1; TRBD1 matches 9 bases. Sequenced material: peripheral blood. The receptor was isolated from a woman aged 25-40 years who had recovered from COVID-19. The CDR3 loop reads CASSGGQGNTEAFF. The DNA for the CDR3 is TGTGCCAGCAGCGGGGGACAGGGGAACACTGAAGCTTTCTTT.